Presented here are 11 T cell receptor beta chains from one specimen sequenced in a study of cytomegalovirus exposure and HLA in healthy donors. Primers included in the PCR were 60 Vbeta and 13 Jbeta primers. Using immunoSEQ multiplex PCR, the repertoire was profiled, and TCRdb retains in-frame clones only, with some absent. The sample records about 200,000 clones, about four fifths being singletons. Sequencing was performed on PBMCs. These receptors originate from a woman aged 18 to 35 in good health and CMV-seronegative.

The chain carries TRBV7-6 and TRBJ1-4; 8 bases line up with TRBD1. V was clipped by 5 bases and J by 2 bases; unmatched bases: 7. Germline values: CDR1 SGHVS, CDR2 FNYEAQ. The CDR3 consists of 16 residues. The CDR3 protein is CASSPRTGPTNEKLFF. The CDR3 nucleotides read TGTGCCAGCAGCCCCAGGACAGGGCCTACTAATGAAAAACTGTTTTTT.

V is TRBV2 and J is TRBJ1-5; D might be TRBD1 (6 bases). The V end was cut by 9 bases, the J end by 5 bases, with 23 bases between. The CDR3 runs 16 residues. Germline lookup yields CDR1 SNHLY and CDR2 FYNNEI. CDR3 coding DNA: TGTGCCAGTACGGAGGCAGGGGTCCTAAGGGATCAGCCCCAGCATTTT. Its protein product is CASTEAGVLRDQPQHF.

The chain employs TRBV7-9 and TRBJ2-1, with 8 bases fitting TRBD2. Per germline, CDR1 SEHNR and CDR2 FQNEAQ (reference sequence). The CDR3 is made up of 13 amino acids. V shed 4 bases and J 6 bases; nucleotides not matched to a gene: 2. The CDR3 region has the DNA TGTGCCAGCAGCTCGACTAGCGCCAATGAGCAGTTCTTC. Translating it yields CASSSTSANEQFF.

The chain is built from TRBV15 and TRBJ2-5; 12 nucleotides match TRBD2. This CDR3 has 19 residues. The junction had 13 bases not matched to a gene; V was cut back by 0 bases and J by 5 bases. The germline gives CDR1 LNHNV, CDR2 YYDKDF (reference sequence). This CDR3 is CATSRDNGTSGSPEETQYF. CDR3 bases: TGTGCCACCAGCAGAGATAATGGGACTAGCGGGTCCCCAGAGGAGACCCAGTACTTC.

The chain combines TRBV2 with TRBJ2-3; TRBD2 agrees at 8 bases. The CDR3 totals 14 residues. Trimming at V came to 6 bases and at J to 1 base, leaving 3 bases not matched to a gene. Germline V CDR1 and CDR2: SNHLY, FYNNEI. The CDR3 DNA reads TGTGCCAGCAGCGCGACTAGCGGCACAGATACGCAGTATTTT. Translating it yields CASSATSGTDTQYF.

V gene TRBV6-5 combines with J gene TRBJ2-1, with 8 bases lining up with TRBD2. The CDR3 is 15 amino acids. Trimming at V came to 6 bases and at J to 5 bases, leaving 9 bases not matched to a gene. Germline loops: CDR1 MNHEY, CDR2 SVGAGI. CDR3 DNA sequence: TGTGCCAGCAGGGGCTATAGCGGGACTCACAATGAGCAGTTCTTC. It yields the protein CASRGYSGTHNEQFF.

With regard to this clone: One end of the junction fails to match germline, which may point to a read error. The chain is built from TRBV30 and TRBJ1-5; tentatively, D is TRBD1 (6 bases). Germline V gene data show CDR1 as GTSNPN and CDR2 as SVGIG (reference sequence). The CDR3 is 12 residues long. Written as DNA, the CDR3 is TGTGCCTGGAAGGCTTCTCGGGGGGGCTTGGATTTT. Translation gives CAWKASRGGLDF.

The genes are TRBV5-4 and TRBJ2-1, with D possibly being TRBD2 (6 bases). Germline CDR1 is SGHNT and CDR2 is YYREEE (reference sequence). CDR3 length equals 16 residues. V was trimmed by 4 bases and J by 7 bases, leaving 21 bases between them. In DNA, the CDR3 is TGTGCCAGCAGCCCCTTTGCGGGAACGTTACCAAATGAGCAGTTCTTC. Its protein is CASSPFAGTLPNEQFF.

The CDR3 DNA reads TGTGCCAGCAGTTACTCCGCCGCCCAGGAAAAACTGTTTTTT. The encoded protein is CASSYSAAQEKLFF. V and J are TRBV6-6 and TRBJ1-4; unclear D gene. CDR3 length equals 14 residues. Germline CDR1 reads MNHNY; CDR2 reads SVGAGI (reference sequence). Deletions cut 0 bases from V and 8 bases from J, with 10 bases between.

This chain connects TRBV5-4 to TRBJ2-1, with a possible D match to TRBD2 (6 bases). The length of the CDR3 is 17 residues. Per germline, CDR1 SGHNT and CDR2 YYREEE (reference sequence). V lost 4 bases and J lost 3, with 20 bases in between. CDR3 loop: CASSGGDFSRDYNEQFF. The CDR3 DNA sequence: TGTGCCAGCAGCGGAGGGGACTTCAGCAGAGACTACAATGAGCAGTTCTTC.

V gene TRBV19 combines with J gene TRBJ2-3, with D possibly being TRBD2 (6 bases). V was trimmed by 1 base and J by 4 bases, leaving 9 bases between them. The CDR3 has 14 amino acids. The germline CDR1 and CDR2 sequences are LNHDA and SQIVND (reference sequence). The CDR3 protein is CASSIGLEADTQYF. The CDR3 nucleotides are TGTGCCAGTAGTATAGGACTAGAAGCAGATACGCAGTATTTT.